This T cell receptor beta chain derives from a study of cytomegalovirus exposure and HLA in healthy donors. Study information: Roughly 179 million T cells yielded 100 million or so unique TCR beta sequences, as an earlier analysis found.

In regard to this clone: Its matching antigen is unknown.

Findings and limits, study-wide: Some V segments could not be told apart, so they were left out, TRBV6-2 and TRBV6-3 among them.

13 Jbeta primers and 60 Vbeta primers were used for the PCR. The repertoire was sequenced with immunoSEQ multiplex PCR; TCRdb's copy has only in-frame clones and lacks some. The table includes under 200,000 clones, over 75% detected once. Germline-derived CDR1 and CDR2 are SGHRS and YFSETQ. J was trimmed by 4 bases and V by 6 bases; bases with no gene match: 5. The CDR3 is made up of 13 amino acids. What was sequenced was PBMCs. The origin of this receptor is a woman between 50 and 59 years old in good health and CMV-seropositive. The chain combines TRBV5-1 with TRBJ2-7, with 9 bases that match TRBD2. The CDR3 nucleotides read TGCGCCAGCAAGGGACTAGCTCGTTACGAGCAGTACTTC. It specifies CASKGLARYEQYF.